Listed below are T cell receptor beta chains from one sample, sequenced in a study of blood T cell repertoires in COVID-19. Sequencing was performed with immunoSEQ multiplex PCR; in TCRdb, only in-frame clones are kept and a portion is missing. The data show roughly 250,000 clones, approximately 78% seen once. The source material was peripheral blood. The source of these receptors is a woman aged 55-69 years with active or convalescent COVID-19. CDR3s include the opening cysteine and the closing phenylalanine or tryptophan. D genes are given only for firm matches. Not all rows give a size; the values are once, few, many and, for expanded clones, a class.

J,size,V,D,CDR3,DNA
TRBJ1-1,-,TRBV10-3,TRBD1,CAITTGQGDTEAFF,TGTGCCATCACTACTGGGCAGGGGGACACTGAAGCTTTCTTT
TRBJ2-1,few,TRBV5-1,-,CASSPGGSSYNEQFF,TGCGCCAGCAGCCCAGGGGGGAGCTCCTACAATGAGCAGTTCTTC
TRBJ2-7,-,TRBV5-5,TRBD2,CASSRTSGDYEQYF,TGTGCCAGCAGCCGGACTAGCGGGGACTACGAGCAGTACTTC
TRBJ2-1,-,TRBV2,-,CASSDLGLYNEQFF,TGTGCCAGCAGCGACCTGGGACTTTACAATGAGCAGTTCTTC
TRBJ2-7,-,TRBV5-1,TRBD2,CASSGTSGGTYEQYF,TGCGCCAGCAGCGGGACTAGCGGGGGAACCTACGAGCAGTACTTC
TRBJ1-5,-,TRBV7-9,TRBD1,CASSLFDGTGGTSNQPQHF,TGTGCCAGCAGCTTGTTTGATGGCACAGGGGGTACTAGCAATCAGCCCCAGCATTTT
TRBJ1-1,-,TRBV10-3,TRBD1,CATQTGDRGTEAFF,TGTGCCACGCAAACCGGGGACAGAGGGACTGAAGCTTTCTTT
TRBJ2-7,-,TRBV30,TRBD1,CAWSVDRGRSSYEQYF,TGTGCCTGGAGTGTGGACAGGGGGCGCAGCTCCTACGAGCAGTACTTC
TRBJ2-7,-,TRBV11-2,-,CASSLGAPYEQYF,TGTGCCAGCAGCTTAGGGGCCCCTTACGAGCAGTACTTC
TRBJ1-1,-,TRBV2,-,CASSDRGGAVCFF,TGTGCCAGCAGTGATCGAGGAGGGGCTGTATGTTTCTTT
TRBJ1-4,few,TRBV2,-,CASRSGSSEKLFF,TGTGCCAGCAGATCAGGGTCAAGTGAAAAACTGTTTTTT
TRBJ2-3,-,TRBV2,-,CASGGGRGSTDTQYF,TGTGCCAGCGGAGGGGGGCGGGGGTCAACAGATACGCAGTATTTT
TRBJ1-5,-,TRBV12-5,-,CASGLLRTYSNQPQHF,TGTGCTAGTGGTTTGCTGAGAACTTATAGCAATCAGCCCCAGCATTTT
TRBJ2-3,-,TRBV19,-,CASSTSDTQYF,TGTGCCAGTAGTACCTCAGATACGCAGTATTTT
TRBJ2-1,-,TRBV28,-,CASSPPQGFTRNEQFF,TGTGCCAGCAGTCCCCCGCAGGGCTTCACGAGGAATGAGCAGTTCTTC
TRBJ1-1,many,TRBV4-3,-,CASSQERQSTEAFF,TGCGCCAGCAGCCAAGAAAGACAGAGCACTGAAGCTTTCTTT
TRBJ2-7,-,TRBV6-1,TRBD1,CASSESVGTGSLQYF,TGTGCCAGCAGTGAATCGGTTGGGACAGGGTCTTTGCAGTACTTC
TRBJ2-7,-,TRBV6-2/TRBV6-3,-,CASRYWGGPYEQYF,TGTGCCAGCAGATACTGGGGGGGGCCCTACGAGCAGTACTTC
TRBJ2-4,-,TRBV7-3,-,CASSLYTPSGQTDLAKNIQYF,TGTGCCAGCAGCCTTTATACGCCTTCTGGACAGACAGATCTAGCCAAAAACATTCAGTACTTC
TRBJ2-1,-,TRBV5-1,-,CASSLAGSYNEQFF,TGCGCCAGCAGCTTGGCAGGGTCCTACAATGAGCAGTTCTTC
TRBJ1-2,-,TRBV7-8,-,CASSSYRVGYGYTF,TGTGCCAGCAGCTCCTACAGGGTGGGCTATGGCTACACCTTC
TRBJ1-3,-,TRBV9,-,CASSASPRPGNTIYF,TGTGCCAGCAGCGCTTCTCCGCGTCCTGGAAACACCATATATTTT
TRBJ1-6,-,TRBV30,-,CAWAGDYSYNSPLHF,TGTGCCTGGGCAGGGGATTACTCCTATAATTCACCCCTCCACTTT
TRBJ2-7,few,TRBV7-2,-,CASSFTPSSYEQYF,TGTGCCAGCAGCTTTACCCCTAGCTCCTACGAGCAGTACTTC
TRBJ2-7,-,TRBV7-9,TRBD2,CASSLDIGGGKDYEQYF,TGTGCCAGCAGCTTAGACATCGGCGGGGGGAAAGATTACGAGCAGTACTTC
TRBJ2-3,many,TRBV6-6,-,CASSYPRGAADTQYF,TGTGCCAGCAGTTACCCCAGGGGGGCGGCAGATACGCAGTATTTT
TRBJ1-1,-,TRBV7-9,-,CASSLAAGWETEAFF,TGTGCCAGCAGCTTAGCGGCAGGGTGGGAAACTGAAGCTTTCTTT
TRBJ2-4,-,TRBV18,-,CASSPRPGAKNIQYF,TGTGCCAGCTCACCAAGACCAGGGGCCAAAAACATTCAGTACTTC
TRBJ1-3,once,TRBV3-1/TRBV3-2,TRBD1,CASSQKDRGIYSGNTIYF,TGTGCCAGCAGCCAAAAGGACAGGGGTATATACTCTGGAAACACCATATATTTT
TRBJ2-1,once,TRBV7-6,TRBD2,CASSPAGVAGGDEQFF,TGTGCCAGCAGCCCAGCAGGGGTAGCGGGGGGGGATGAGCAGTTCTTC
TRBJ1-2,-,TRBV7-9,TRBD1,CASRLGQGNYGYTF,TGTGCCAGCAGGCTAGGACAGGGGAACTATGGCTACACCTTC
TRBJ1-1,-,TRBV27,-,CASSLQGWSTEAFF,TGTGCCAGCAGTTTACAGGGTTGGAGCACTGAAGCTTTCTTT
TRBJ2-5,-,TRBV23-1,TRBD2,CASSQTSQLTSGRPTYQETQYF,TGCGCCAGCAGTCAAACCAGTCAACTGACTAGCGGGAGGCCCACTTATCAAGAGACCCAGTACTTC
TRBJ1-1,once,TRBV19,-,CASNREATANTEAFF,TGTGCCAGTAATCGTGAGGCGACAGCTAACACTGAAGCTTTCTTT
TRBJ1-5,-,TRBV19,-,CASRPSGGGIFNQPQHF,TGTGCCAGTAGACCTAGTGGAGGAGGAATCTTTAATCAGCCCCAGCATTTT
TRBJ2-3,-,TRBV13,-,CASSLLRADTQYF,TGTGCCAGCAGCTTACTGAGGGCAGATACGCAGTATTTT
TRBJ2-3,-,TRBV9,TRBD2,CASSTTGGRSTDTQYF,TGTGCCAGCAGCACTACGGGGGGGCGCTCGACAGATACGCAGTATTTT
TRBJ1-5,-,TRBV29-1,-,CSVVTAVNQPQHF,TGCAGCGTTGTGACGGCGGTCAATCAGCCCCAGCATTTT
TRBJ1-6,-,TRBV27,TRBD1,CASSSGQGARSPLHF,TGTGCCAGCAGTTCGGGACAGGGGGCAAGATCACCCCTCCACTTT
TRBJ2-5,-,TRBV2,-,CASSEGPYLGTQYF,TGTGCCAGCAGTGAGGGGCCCTACTTGGGGACCCAGTACTTC
TRBJ2-5,-,TRBV5-4,TRBD2,CASSRASGGTQETQYF,TGTGCCAGCAGCCGCGCTAGCGGGGGAACACAAGAGACCCAGTACTTC
TRBJ1-2,-,TRBV6-2/TRBV6-3,-,CASSKAGHTNYGYTF,TGTGCCAGCAGCAAAGCGGGGCACACTAACTATGGCTACACCTTC
TRBJ1-5,-,TRBV6-2/TRBV6-3,-,CASSPRGGSGNQPQHF,TGTGCCAGCAGTCCGCGGGGGGGTAGTGGCAATCAGCCCCAGCATTTT
TRBJ2-7,few,TRBV6-6,-,CASSSQGTEQYF,TGTGCCAGCAGTTCCCAGGGTACCGAGCAGTACTTC
TRBJ1-1,-,TRBV4-1,-,CASSQWGLEAFF,TGCGCCAGCAGCCAATGGGGGCTCGAAGCTTTCTTT
TRBJ2-5,-,TRBV7-9,-,CASSLGGPGQETQYF,TGTGCCAGCAGCTTAGGTGGGCCAGGCCAAGAGACCCAGTACTTC
TRBJ2-1,few,TRBV6-5,TRBD1,CASKWDRDNEQFF,TGTGCCAGCAAATGGGACAGGGACAATGAGCAGTTCTTC
TRBJ2-3,-,TRBV6-2/TRBV6-3,TRBD2,CASTPTGGRTQYF,TGTGCCAGCACCCCTACGGGGGGGCGTACGCAGTATTTT
TRBJ1-5,few,TRBV6-5,-,CASSYSVPAGGQPQHF,TGTGCCAGCAGTTACTCAGTCCCGGCTGGAGGTCAGCCCCAGCATTTT
TRBJ2-1,-,TRBV11-3,TRBD2,CASSPSGGTYNEQFF,TGTGCCAGCAGCCCTAGCGGGGGGACATACAATGAGCAGTTCTTC
TRBJ2-1,few,TRBV6-1,TRBD1,CASSERPGGEQFF,TGTGCCAGCAGTGAAAGACCAGGGGGTGAGCAGTTCTTC